The 23 T cell receptor beta chains presented below share a single source sample, sequenced in a study of cytomegalovirus exposure and HLA in healthy donors. PCR employed 60 Vbeta and 13 Jbeta primers. Sequenced by immunoSEQ multiplex PCR; TCRdb stores in-frame clones only, minus some. This table has hundreds of thousands of clones, around 90% appearing once. Source material: PBMCs. The source is a woman under 30 in good health and CMV-seronegative.

This clone was found once. CDR3 protein: CASSLTGGETGELFF. For the CDR3, the DNA is TGCGCCAGCAGCTTGACAGGGGGTGAGACCGGGGAGCTGTTTTTT. The chain joins TRBV5-1 to TRBJ2-2; 8 bases align to TRBD1. Unmatched junction bases numbered 4, after V lost 1 base and J lost 5 bases. Germline V CDR1 and CDR2: SGHRS, YFSETQ. The CDR3 is 15 amino acids. The whole variable domain, filled in from reference TRBV5-1 and TRBJ2-2, reads KAGVTQTPRYLIKTRGQQVTLSCSPISGHRSVSWYQQTPGQGLQFLFEYFSETQRNKGNFPGRFSGRQFSNSRSEMNVSTLELGDSALYLCASSLTGGETGELFFGEGSRLTVL.

The V gene is TRBV18, the J gene TRBJ2-7; D call uncertain. Trimming removed 2 bases from V and 3 bases from J, with 5 bases in between. This CDR3 comprises 12 residues. Germline V gene data show CDR1 as KGHSH and CDR2 as LQKENI. In DNA, the CDR3 is TGTGCCAGCTCACCAGGAGACTACGAGCAGTACTTC. Protein sequence: CASSPGDYEQYF. The full variable domain, completed using reference TRBV18 and TRBJ2-7, is NAGVMQNPRHLVRRRGQEARLRCSPMKGHSHVYWYRQLPEEGLKFMVYLQKENIIDESGMPKERFSAEFPKEGPSILRIQQVVRGDSAAYFCASSPGDYEQYFGPGTRLTVT.

The V and J genes are TRBV18 and TRBJ1-2; 9 bases line up with TRBD1. In germline, CDR1 is KGHSH, CDR2 LQKENI. The V and J ends lost 8 bases and 0 bases, in that order; junction bases with no gene match: 4. The CDR3 sequence is 14 residues long. In DNA form, the CDR3 reads TGTGCCAGCGCCCGACAGGGGGCTAACTATGGCTACACCTTC. It translates to CASARQGANYGYTF.

This clone was observed a few times. This chain's CDR3 is CASRTLSGPRYGYTF. The CDR3 bases are TGTGCGAGCCGGACATTAAGTGGGCCTAGGTATGGCTACACCTTC. The V gene is TRBV11-2, the J gene TRBJ1-2; D is perhaps TRBD1 (5 bases). The CDR3 length is 15 residues. The germline V gene has CDR1 SGHAT and CDR2 FQNNGV.

The chain joins TRBV30 to TRBJ1-4; possibly TRBD1 for D (6 bases). The CDR3 consists of 12 residues. Per germline, CDR1 GTSNPN and CDR2 SVGIG (reference sequence). The CDR3: CARGGGGEKLFF. The CDR3 DNA is TGTGCACGGGGAGGGGGTGGTGAAAAACTGTTTTTT.

The CDR3: CASSLLDRANGYTF. CDR3 bases: TGTGCCAGCAGCTTGCTGGACAGGGCTAATGGCTACACCTTC. The V and J genes are TRBV7-6 and TRBJ1-2; 8 bases line up with TRBD1. The CDR3 contains 14 residues. Germline CDR1 is SGHVS and CDR2 is FNYEAQ. Trimming removed 3 bases from V and 6 bases from J; junction bases left unmatched: 6.

There are a few counts of this clone. This chain uses TRBV27 with TRBJ1-6; maybe TRBD1 (5 bases). CDR1 and CDR2 (germline): MNHEY, SMNVEV (reference sequence). V was cut by 0 bases and J by 7 bases, with 13 bases left in between. CDR3 length: 16 residues. CDR3 bases: TGTGCCAGCAGTTTATCTTCTTCAGGGTGGAATTCACCCCTCCACTTT. It codes for CASSLSSSGWNSPLHF.

This chain connects TRBV19 to TRBJ1-5, with 7 bases that match TRBD1. With V trimmed by 5 bases and J by 14 bases, 6 bases remained unmatched. The CDR3 totals 11 residues. Germline V gene lookup returns CDR1 LNHDA and CDR2 SQIVND (reference sequence). The CDR3 reads CASSVTGSKHF. CDR3 nucleotide sequence: TGTGCCAGTAGTGTGACAGGGAGCAAGCATTTT.

This clone has only one observation. The genes are TRBV2 and TRBJ1-5; D is undetermined. The CDR3 length is 15 residues. V was pared by 3 bases and J by 3 bases, with 12 bases between. CDR1 and CDR2 from the germline V gene are SNHLY and FYNNEI. The CDR3 DNA follows: TGTGCCAGCAGTGATCAAGCGCTCCCCAATCAGCCCCAGCATTTT. This gives the protein CASSDQALPNQPQHF.

The chain recombines TRBV30 with TRBJ1-2, with 8 bases that match TRBD1. This CDR3 region has 14 residues. Germline V gene sequence: CDR1 GTSNPN, CDR2 SVGIG (reference sequence). With V trimmed by 1 base and J by 12 bases, 13 bases remained unmatched. For the CDR3, the DNA is TGTGCCTGGAGTGATCTCCCCCCGGACAGGGCTGACACCTTC. Translating it yields CAWSDLPPDRADTF. Full variable domain (remainder filled in from reference TRBV30 and TRBJ1-2): SQTIHQWPATLVQPVGSPLSLECTVEGTSNPNLYWYRQAAGRGLQLLFYSVGIGQISSEVPQNLSASRPQDRQFILSSKKLLLSDSGFYLCAWSDLPPDRADTFGSGTRLTVV.

V is TRBV10-2 and J is TRBJ1-1, with D perhaps TRBD1 (6 bases). V lost 5 bases and J lost 4, with 14 bases in between. The germline gives CDR1 WSHSY, CDR2 SAAADI. The CDR3 is 14 residues long. Here the CDR3 reads CASSMRGQGTEAFF. The CDR3, as DNA: TGCGCCAGCAGTATGCGGGGGCAGGGCACTGAAGCTTTCTTT.

The chain has TRBV6-5 and TRBJ2-3; D gene unclear. V was shortened by 0 bases and J by 6 bases, with 7 bases between the two germline ends. The CDR3 spans 13 residues. CDR1 and CDR2 (germline): MNHEY, SVGAGI. The DNA for the CDR3 is TGTGCCAGCAGTTACTCGGGCCCTGATACGCAGTATTTT. Translation gives CASSYSGPDTQYF.

V is TRBV29-1 and J is TRBJ2-7, with 7 bases matching TRBD2. The length of the CDR3 is 15 residues. After removal of 0 bases from V and 2 bases from J, the junction contained 7 bases not matched to a gene. Germline V gene sequence: CDR1 SQVTM, CDR2 ANQGSEA. CDR3 in DNA: TGCAGCGTTGAAGATCCAAGGCGGGGGACCTACGAGCAGTACTTC. It translates to CSVEDPRRGTYEQYF.

This clone came up a few times. The chain links TRBV2 to TRBJ1-5; D remains unclear. V gave up 5 bases and J gave up 2 bases, with 13 bases separating them. This CDR3 spans 15 amino acids. Per the germline V gene, CDR1 is SNHLY and CDR2 is FYNNEI. The CDR3 sequence: CASSLKAGGNQPQHF. CDR3 coding DNA: TGTGCCAGCAGTCTAAAAGCGGGCGGCAATCAGCCCCAGCATTTT.

The V and J genes are TRBV29-1 and TRBJ2-5; 7 nucleotides align to TRBD2. Unmatched junction bases numbered 12, after V lost 6 bases and J lost 5 bases. Germline CDR1 SQVTM, CDR2 ANQGSEA. CDR3 length: 14 residues. In DNA form, the CDR3 reads TGCAGCGTGGGGGGGAAGGGACTCCAGGAGACCCAGTACTTC. Its translation is CSVGGKGLQETQYF.

The J gene is TRBJ1-5, the V gene TRBV18; D gene unclear. This CDR3 spans 14 amino acids. V shed 3 bases and J shed 2 bases, with 8 bases lying between them. The germline gives CDR1 KGHSH, CDR2 LQKENI. The CDR3: CASSPQAGNQPQHF. The CDR3 DNA is TGTGCCAGCTCACCCCAGGCTGGCAATCAGCCCCAGCATTTT.

J is TRBJ2-5 and V is TRBV5-8; 11 bases match TRBD2. Germline lookup yields CDR1 SGHTS and CDR2 YDEGEE. V was pared by 0 bases and J by 2 bases, with 6 bases of the junction left unmatched. The CDR3 contains 17 residues. The CDR3 region is CASSLELAGALQETQYF. CDR3 DNA: TGTGCCAGCAGCTTGGAACTAGCGGGGGCCCTTCAAGAGACCCAGTACTTC. Full variable domain (remainder filled in from reference TRBV5-8 and TRBJ2-5): EAGVTQSPTHLIKTRGQQATLRCSPISGHTSVYWYQQALGLGLQFLLWYDEGEERNRGNFPPRFSGRQFPNYSSELNVNALELEDSALYLCASSLELAGALQETQYFGPGTRLLVL.

This clone was recorded only once. An end of the junction differs from the germline gene, which may be a read error. This chain uses TRBV7-9 with TRBJ1-6; D might be TRBD1 (6 bases). Germline V CDR1 and CDR2: SEHNR, FQNEAQ (reference sequence). This CDR3 is 16 amino acids long. The CDR3 loop reads CSSSPRAGAGNSPLHF. CDR3 DNA: TGTTCCAGCAGCCCACGTGCGGGGGCTGGGAATTCACCCCTCCACTTT.

This sequence joins TRBV9 and TRBJ1-2; the D gene is possibly TRBD1 (5 bases). With 0 bases removed from V and 8 bases from J, the gap between germline ends came to 8 bases. CDR3 size: 12 residues. Germline loops: CDR1 SGDLS, CDR2 YYNGEE. The CDR3 region has the DNA TGTGCCAGCAGCGTAGGGGGCCGGGGCTACACCTTC. Residues: CASSVGGRGYTF.

CDR3: CSGEARDEQFF. For the CDR3, the DNA is TGCAGTGGGGAGGCGAGAGATGAGCAGTTCTTC. V gene TRBV20-1 combines with J gene TRBJ2-1; D might be TRBD2 (6 bases). V lost 7 bases and J lost 8, with 12 bases in between. The CDR3 has 11 residues. CDR1 is DFQATT and CDR2 is SNEGSKA in the germline V gene (reference sequence).

Here the CDR3 DNA reads TGTGCCAGCAGCGGACAGCCCGACAATGAGCAGTTCTTC. Amino acids: CASSGQPDNEQFF. This chain uses TRBV6-1 with TRBJ2-1, with D possibly matching TRBD1 (6 bases). CDR3 length: 13 residues. The V end was cut by 6 bases, the J end by 5 bases, with 11 bases between. Germline assignment: CDR1 MNHNS and CDR2 SASEGT.

V is TRBV11-2 and J is TRBJ2-5, with unresolved D. The CDR3 is made up of 13 amino acids. Germline assignment: CDR1 SGHAT and CDR2 FQNNGV. V gave up 5 bases and J gave up 0 bases, with 7 bases separating them. The CDR3 coding sequence is TGTGCCAGCAGCACAGAGTACCAAGAGACCCAGTACTTC. This sequence encodes CASSTEYQETQYF.

The CDR3 loop reads CASSLKVKTVNEKLFF. As DNA, the CDR3 is TGTGCCAGCAGCTTAAAAGTCAAAACAGTGAATGAAAAACTGTTTTTT. The chain has TRBV7-7 and TRBJ1-4; D call uncertain. Trimming left V 2 bases short and J 5 bases short, with 15 bases between. This CDR3 comprises 16 residues. CDR1 SSHAT and CDR2 FNYEAQ come from the germline V gene (reference sequence).